Following are 29 T cell receptor beta chains from one sample sequenced in a study of T-cell memory formation after mild COVID-19. TCRdb processed the 5' RACE reads anew with MiXCR; each CDR3 protein has one entry. Of around 220,000 distinct CDR3 sequences listed, roughly 15% are singletons. The sequenced sample was PBMCs or a T cell subset sorted from them (not recorded which). These receptors originate from a man aged 18 to 29 who had mild COVID-19 (a few samples of this study predate the infection). Cell type and time point are not known.

In this sample, this clonotype turned up many times. The rearrangement links TRBV2 to TRBJ1-2; a weak D match, TRBD1 (5 bases). Germline values: CDR1 SNHLY, CDR2 FYNNEI. V lost 4 bases, J lost 10 bases, and 13 bases lay in between. The CDR3 contains 12 residues. CDR3 in DNA: TGTGCCAGCAGTGGGGCAGGGAAATACTACACCTTC. This codes for CASSGAGKYYTF.

This clonotype has more than one count but fewer than ten. The DNA of the CDR3 is TGCGCCAGCAGCTTGAGCCCTATAGGGGTGTATAATTCACCCCTCCACTTT. It translates to CASSLSPIGVYNSPLHF. The gene calls are TRBV5-1 and TRBJ1-6, with D tentatively TRBD1 (5 bases). Germline V lookup: CDR1 SGHRS, CDR2 YFSETQ. Trimming stripped 1 base from V and 4 bases from J, with 15 bases between. The CDR3 consists of 17 residues.

V gene TRBV5-1 combines with J gene TRBJ2-3, with a weak D call TRBD1 (6 bases). The CDR3 has 15 residues. The germline V and J ends were trimmed by 1 base and 1 base, with 10 bases remaining between them. Germline V gene data show CDR1 as SGHRS and CDR2 as YFSETQ. The DNA for the CDR3 is TGCGCCAGCAGCTTGTCAGGGGCAGGCACAGATACGCAGTATTTT. It yields the protein CASSLSGAGTDTQYF.

The CDR3 DNA follows: TGCAGTGCTAGAGGGGCTTCGCGGGGGGCTTCATCCGAGCAGTACGTC. This gives the protein CSARGASRGASSEQYV. The chain recombines TRBV20-1 with TRBJ2-7; 8 positions agree with TRBD2. CDR1 and CDR2 (germline): DFQATT, SNEGSKA (reference sequence). The CDR3 runs 16 residues. V lost 1 base and J lost 6; bases outside the gene matches: 14.

This clonotype was observed at least ten times. The rearrangement joins TRBV15 to TRBJ1-1; D not certain. The CDR3 extends over 13 amino acids. Trimming took off 2 bases at V and 13 bases at J, with 17 bases between the two ends. Looked up from germline, CDR1 is LNHNV and CDR2 is YYDKDF (reference sequence). The CDR3 spells CATSRRGTPDVFF. The CDR3 nucleotides read TGTGCCACCAGCAGACGAGGAACGCCTGACGTTTTCTTT.

This clonotype has just a few counts. The J gene is TRBJ2-7, the V gene TRBV6-1, with D possibly matching TRBD1 (6 bases). Germline V gene sequence: CDR1 MNHNS, CDR2 SASEGT. Deletions cut 3 bases from V and 6 bases from J, with 18 bases between. The CDR3 is 15 amino acids. CDR3 nucleotides: TGTGCCAGCAGTGAGGCATTAGGACAGCTTCGCGAGCAGTACGTC. This codes for CASSEALGQLREQYV.

The chain has TRBV7-8 and TRBJ2-1, with D possibly TRBD1 on 6 matching bases. This CDR3 has 13 amino acids. In germline, CDR1 is SGHVS, CDR2 FQNEAQ. V dropped 4 bases and J dropped 9 bases, with 13 bases sitting between them. CDR3 protein: CASSSNRAGEQFF. DNA for the CDR3: TGTGCCAGCAGCTCCAACAGGGCGGGTGAGCAGTTCTTC.

The rearrangement uses TRBV12-3 or TRBV12-4 and TRBJ2-1; the D gene is possibly TRBD2 (7 bases). This CDR3 is built from 15 residues. Trimming removed 7 bases from V and 5 bases from J, with 18 bases in between. CDR3 sequence: CASTRGGTTHNEQFF. The CDR3 DNA sequence: TGTGCCAGCACCCGAGGGGGGACTACACACAATGAGCAGTTCTTC.

V is TRBV30 and J is TRBJ1-5; no firm D call. The CDR3 sequence is 14 residues long. Trimming pared 2 bases from V and 4 bases from J, leaving 12 bases between. The germline V gene encodes CDR1 GTSNPN and CDR2 SVGIG (reference sequence). The CDR3 region is CAWSTLTGNQPQHF. CDR3 nucleotide sequence: TGTGCCTGGAGTACGCTAACGGGAAATCAGCCCCAGCATTTT.

The J gene is TRBJ2-3, the V gene TRBV7-6; TRBD2 agrees at 11 bases. Losses at the gene ends were 1 base for V and 1 base for J; bases not matched to a gene: 1. CDR3 length equals 16 residues. Looked up from germline, CDR1 is SGHVS and CDR2 is FNYEAQ. CDR3 amino acids: CASSLGGLAGTDTQYF. The DNA of the CDR3 is TGTGCCAGCAGCTTAGGGGGACTAGCGGGCACAGATACGCAGTATTTT. Full variable domain (remainder filled in from reference TRBV7-6 and TRBJ2-3): GAGVSQSPRYKVTKRGQDVALRCDPISGHVSLYWYRQALGQGPEFLTYFNYEAQQDKSGLPNDRFSAERPEGSISTLTIQRTEQRDSAMYRCASSLGGLAGTDTQYFGPGTRLTVL.

This clonotype has just a few counts. The chain employs TRBV20-1 and TRBJ2-7; no clear D. V was cut by 5 bases and J by 4 bases, with 12 bases left in between. The length of the CDR3 is 12 residues. Germline CDR1 DFQATT, CDR2 SNEGSKA (reference sequence). The DNA for the CDR3 is TGCAGTGCTGGACGGCAAGGGTACGAGCAGTACTTC. Its translation: CSAGRQGYEQYF.

This clonotype has a handful of counts. This sequence joins TRBV7-9 and TRBJ2-1; no clear D. In germline, CDR1 is SEHNR, CDR2 FQNEAQ (reference sequence). This CDR3 region has 11 residues. Trimming removed 1 base at V and 10 bases at J, with 5 bases between. The CDR3 protein is CASSLEWEQFF. The CDR3 nucleotides are TGTGCCAGCAGCTTAGAATGGGAGCAGTTCTTC.

This clonotype appeared a few times. The rearrangement links TRBV25-1 to TRBJ1-4, with D tentatively TRBD1 (5 bases). Per germline, CDR1 MGHDK and CDR2 SYGVNS. The V and J ends lost 4 bases and 7 bases respectively, with 13 bases between them. This CDR3 is 14 amino acids long. The CDR3 coding sequence is TGTGCCAGCAGTGGAGGGGTAATAGGTGAAAAACTGTTTTTT. Translated, it gives CASSGGVIGEKLFF.

The rearrangement links TRBV20-1 to TRBJ1-2, with 7 bases fitting TRBD1. The CDR3 totals 15 residues. In germline, CDR1 is DFQATT, CDR2 SNEGSKA (reference sequence). With V trimmed by 5 bases and J by 4 bases, 13 bases remained unmatched. The CDR3 DNA sequence: TGCAGTGCTTATAGCGCAGGGGGGAGCTCCTATGGCTACACCTTC. Its translation: CSAYSAGGSSYGYTF.

This clonotype has more than one count but fewer than ten. The chain has TRBV9 and TRBJ2-6, with 8 bases matching TRBD1. This CDR3 has 17 amino acids. Trimming cost V 3 bases and J 0 bases; bases outside gene matches: 5. In germline, CDR1 is SGDLS, CDR2 YYNGEE. In nucleotides, the CDR3 is TGTGCCAGCAGCGGGAGGACAGGGAGCTCTGGGGCCAACGTCCTGACTTTC. It is translated as CASSGRTGSSGANVLTF.

This clonotype was seen a few times. The genes are TRBV4-3 and TRBJ1-2; 8 nucleotides match TRBD1. The trim removed 1 base at V and 8 bases at J, leaving 12 bases unmatched. Germline CDR1 reads LGHNA; CDR2 reads YSLEER. The CDR3 has 16 amino acids. The CDR3: CASSQAATGTGLGYTF. CDR3 coding DNA: TGCGCCAGCAGCCAAGCTGCGACCGGGACAGGTCTAGGCTACACCTTC.

This rearrangement joins TRBV28 to TRBJ1-1; D is perhaps TRBD1 (6 bases). Trimming cost V 5 bases and J 7 bases, with 8 bases left between them. This CDR3 spans 11 amino acids. CDR1 and CDR2 from the germline V gene are MDHEN and SYDVKM. The CDR3 DNA is TGTGCCAGCAGTGTGGACAGTGAAGCTTTCTTT. Protein product: CASSVDSEAFF. The full variable domain, in which reference TRBV28 and TRBJ1-1 provide the parts outside the CDR3, is DVKVTQSSRYLVKRTGEKVFLECVQDMDHENMFWYRQDPGLGLRLIYFSYDVKMKEKGDIPEGYSVSREKKERFSLILESASTNQTSMYLCASSVDSEAFFGQGTRLTVV.

The V and J genes are TRBV7-9 and TRBJ2-3; no clear D. The germline V gene has CDR1 SEHNR and CDR2 FQNEAQ (reference sequence). The CDR3 contains 15 residues. The V gene lost 7 bases and the J gene lost 2 bases, with 16 bases spanning the gap. The CDR3 spells CASTPSGGNTDTQYF. The DNA for the CDR3 is TGTGCCAGCACCCCCTCGGGTGGAAACACAGATACGCAGTATTTT.

In this sample, this clonotype turned up a few times. The rearrangement links TRBV14 to TRBJ1-2; D might be TRBD1 (5 bases). Trimming shortened V by 0 bases and J by 6 bases, and 11 bases separated the two germline ends. This CDR3 region has 14 residues. Germline CDR1 reads SGHDN; CDR2 reads FVKESK. CDR3 bases: TGTGCCAGCAGCCAAGATCGCCGGGGCGATGGCTACACCTTC. Its translation: CASSQDRRGDGYTF.

This clonotype was observed many times. The chain carries TRBV7-2 and TRBJ2-5; no reliable D call. The CDR3 is 14 amino acids. Trimming cost V 6 bases and J 4 bases, with 15 bases left between them. Germline V gene lookup returns CDR1 SGHTA and CDR2 FQGNSA. In DNA form, the CDR3 reads TGTGCCAGCAGGGAACGTCAGGCCGTAGAGACCCAGTACTTC. It yields the protein CASRERQAVETQYF.

This clonotype was seen a few times. The V and J genes are TRBV7-2 and TRBJ2-5, with unresolved D. V was cut by 2 bases and J by 5 bases, with 15 bases left in between. There are 15 residues in the CDR3. Germline V CDR1 and CDR2: SGHTA, FQGNSA. The CDR3 sequence: CASSLISAFQETQYF. Written as DNA, the CDR3 is TGTGCCAGCAGCTTAATCTCTGCTTTCCAGGAGACCCAGTACTTC.

This clonotype was observed at least ten times. The V gene is TRBV11-1, the J gene TRBJ2-1; D uncertain. The germline V gene has CDR1 SGHAT and CDR2 FQDESV (reference sequence). This CDR3 has 11 amino acids. Trimming took off 3 bases at V and 5 bases at J, with 2 bases between the two ends. This chain's CDR3 is CASSLDNEQFF. The CDR3 DNA sequence: TGTGCCAGCAGCTTGGACAATGAGCAGTTCTTC.

The genes are TRBV24-1 and TRBJ1-4; D may be TRBD1 (5 bases). The CDR3 is 13 amino acids. Trimming took 3 bases from V and 7 from J, leaving 8 bases between them. The germline V gene encodes CDR1 KGHDR and CDR2 SFDVKD. CDR3 sequence reads: CATSDGTAEKLFF. The CDR3 nucleotides read TGTGCCACCAGTGATGGGACGGCTGAAAAACTGTTTTTT.

The CDR3 DNA reads as TGTGCCTGGAGTGTACTCAATCTCTACGAGCAGTACTTC. This codes for CAWSVLNLYEQYF. The chain combines TRBV30 with TRBJ2-7; D is undetermined. V was shortened by 0 bases and J by 3 bases, with 9 bases between the two germline ends. Germline V gene lookup returns CDR1 GTSNPN and CDR2 SVGIG (reference sequence). The CDR3 runs 13 residues.

This clonotype appeared a few times. V is TRBV6-5 and J is TRBJ1-4; D not certain. The CDR3 has 13 residues. V was trimmed by 0 bases and J by 16 bases, leaving 15 bases between them. Germline V CDR1 and CDR2: MNHEY, SVGAGI. CDR3 sequence reads: CASSYSKGSRSFF. The CDR3 DNA sequence: TGTGCCAGCAGTTACTCGAAAGGTTCCCGGTCGTTTTTT.

J is TRBJ1-5 and V is TRBV4-1, with unresolved D. There are 18 residues in the CDR3. Trimming shortened V by 0 bases and J by 4 bases, and 19 bases separated the two germline ends. Per germline, CDR1 MGHRA and CDR2 YSYEKL. The CDR3 region is CASSQDLRRRIRNQPQHF. The CDR3 nucleotides are TGCGCCAGCAGCCAAGATCTTCGGCGAAGGATCAGGAATCAGCCCCAGCATTTT.

A few counts support this clonotype. The chain uses TRBV5-1 and TRBJ1-4, with a possible D match to TRBD1 (6 bases). Germline CDR1 and CDR2: SGHRS and YFSETQ. The CDR3 spans 18 residues. Trimming took off 4 bases at V and 0 bases at J, with 19 bases between the two ends. CDR3 region: CASSHQVQGPATNEKLFF. The CDR3 nucleotides are TGCGCCAGCAGCCACCAAGTACAGGGCCCGGCAACTAATGAAAAACTGTTTTTT.

The CDR3 DNA is TGTGCCAGCAGCTATCGACAGGTTAATCAGCCCCAGCATTTT. Translation gives CASSYRQVNQPQHF. The rearrangement links TRBV9 to TRBJ1-5; TRBD1 might be the D (6 bases). CDR1 and CDR2 (germline): SGDLS, YYNGEE. V was cut by 4 bases and J by 4 bases, with 12 bases left in between. This CDR3 region has 14 residues.

V gene TRBV3-1 combines with J gene TRBJ1-3, with D possibly matching TRBD1 (6 bases). This CDR3 has 16 residues. Trimming took off 4 bases at V and 4 bases at J, with 17 bases between the two ends. Germline assignment: CDR1 LGHDT and CDR2 YNNKEL (reference sequence). Written as DNA, the CDR3 is TGTGCCAGCAGCCCTTACTCAGGGGCAGGCGGAAACACCATATATTTT. This codes for CASSPYSGAGGNTIYF.